The 17 T cell receptor beta chains presented below share a single source sample, sequenced in a study of T cells in localized non-small cell lung cancer. The repertoire was sequenced with immunoSEQ multiplex PCR; TCRdb's copy has only in-frame clones and lacks some. The sample yields roughly 40,000 clones, 81% seen once. The sequencing used peripheral blood mononuclear cells, collected before any cancer treatment. Receptor source: a male donor aged 60 or over with stage II lung adenocarcinoma.

The chain combines TRBV29-1 with TRBJ2-3, with 10 nucleotides matching TRBD1. Germline V CDR1 and CDR2: SQVTM, ANQGSEA. V shed 7 bases, J shed 8 bases, and the junction held 9 bases outside the gene matches. The CDR3 covers 13 residues. As DNA, the CDR3 is TGCAGCGGCTCGACAGGGGGCGGAGGTACGCAGTATTTT. Its translation is CSGSTGGGGTQYF.

This rearrangement joins TRBV19 to TRBJ1-1; no clear D. The CDR3 sequence is 14 residues long. Germline-derived CDR1 and CDR2 are LNHDA and SQIVND (reference sequence). V was shortened by 2 bases and J by 0 bases, with 7 bases between the two germline ends. Here the CDR3 DNA reads TGTGCCAGTAGTATATCCAAGGTGAACACTGAAGCTTTCTTT. It yields the protein CASSISKVNTEAFF.

This chain joins TRBV5-1 and TRBJ2-2, with 10 bases identical to TRBD2. Germline CDR1 SGHRS, CDR2 YFSETQ. The CDR3 runs 15 residues. The V gene end was trimmed by 0 bases and the J gene end by 5 bases; junction bases not matched to a gene: 1. The CDR3 coding sequence is TGCGCCAGCAGCTTGGTAGCGGGAGGAACCGGGGAGCTGTTTTTT. Protein product: CASSLVAGGTGELFF. The variable domain in full, completed from reference TRBV5-1 and TRBJ2-2, reads KAGVTQTPRYLIKTRGQQVTLSCSPISGHRSVSWYQQTPGQGLQFLFEYFSETQRNKGNFPGRFSGRQFSNSRSEMNVSTLELGDSALYLCASSLVAGGTGELFFGEGSRLTVL.

This rearrangement joins TRBV19 to TRBJ2-7; TRBD2 agrees at 15 bases. Germline CDR1 is LNHDA and CDR2 is SQIVND (reference sequence). This CDR3 is 15 amino acids long. The V and J ends lost 4 bases and 4 bases, in that order; junction bases with no gene match: 2. The CDR3 here is CASSRGLAGGYEQYF. The CDR3 nucleotides are TGTGCCAGTAGTAGGGGACTAGCGGGAGGTTACGAGCAGTACTTC.

This clone was picked up a small number of times. The V call is TRBV6-6, the J call TRBJ1-4; TRBD1 aligns across 7 bases. With V trimmed by 5 bases and J by 8 bases, 5 bases remained unmatched. Germline CDR1 and CDR2: MNHNY and SVGAGI (reference sequence). The length of the CDR3 is 13 residues. The CDR3 protein is CASSITTGEKLFF. The CDR3 DNA is TGTGCCAGCAGTATTACGACAGGGGAAAAACTGTTTTTT.

Written as DNA, the CDR3 is TGTGCCAGCAGCCCAGAGCGGGAGGGGTGGTACAATGAGCAGTTCTTC. Translated, it gives CASSPEREGWYNEQFF. The chain recombines TRBV5-8 with TRBJ2-1; the match to TRBD2 covers 10 bases. The CDR3 is 16 amino acids. The germline V gene has CDR1 SGHTS and CDR2 YDEGEE. Trimming removed 4 bases from V and 4 bases from J; junction bases left unmatched: 8.

The chain carries TRBV11-2 and TRBJ1-3; weak D call: TRBD1 (5 bases). The CDR3 is 15 amino acids. The V and J ends lost 3 bases and 0 bases respectively, with 9 bases between them. CDR1 is SGHAT and CDR2 is FQNNGV in the germline V gene. The CDR3 loop reads CASSFKGLSGNTIYF. The CDR3 DNA is TGTGCCAGCAGCTTTAAGGGGCTCTCTGGAAACACCATATATTTT.

This chain joins TRBV13 and TRBJ2-5; no clear D. The CDR3 is 15 amino acids. V lost 5 bases and J lost 5, with 18 bases in between. Germline V gene lookup returns CDR1 PRHDT and CDR2 FYEKMQ (reference sequence). This chain's CDR3 is CASSLLWDGMETQYF. The CDR3 bases are TGTGCCAGCAGCCTACTATGGGATGGGATGGAGACCCAGTACTTC.

V and J are TRBV11-2 and TRBJ2-1; possible D gene TRBD1, 5 bases. The length of the CDR3 is 15 residues. Germline V gene lookup returns CDR1 SGHAT and CDR2 FQNNGV. V was shortened by 5 bases and J by 4 bases, with 15 bases between the two germline ends. The CDR3 coding sequence is TGTGCCAGCAGCCCTCTCAGGGTCCCATACAATGAGCAGTTCTTC. This sequence encodes CASSPLRVPYNEQFF.

V is TRBV2 and J is TRBJ1-6; possible D gene TRBD1, 5 bases. The CDR3 sequence is 18 residues long. Germline V gene sequence: CDR1 SNHLY, CDR2 FYNNEI. V lost 10 bases to trimming and J lost 0 bases, with 22 bases between them. The CDR3 loop reads CATPHFRARSSYNSPLHF. DNA of the CDR3: TGTGCCACTCCGCACTTCAGGGCGAGAAGCTCCTATAATTCACCCCTCCACTTT.

This chain uses TRBV5-4 with TRBJ2-2, with TRBD1 matching over 8 bases. Germline values: CDR1 SGHNT, CDR2 YYREEE (reference sequence). This CDR3 has 16 residues. J gave up 6 bases and V 0 bases, and 7 bases lay outside the gene matches. The CDR3 DNA follows: TGTGCCAGCAGCTTGGAAGGCACAGGGGGGTCCGGGGAGCTGTTTTTT. Amino acids: CASSLEGTGGSGELFF.

V usage is TRBV27 and J usage is TRBJ1-1; 7 nucleotides agree with TRBD1. CDR1 is MNHEY, CDR2 SMNVEV, per germline (reference sequence). This CDR3 is 12 amino acids long. V lost 6 bases and J lost 5; bases outside the gene matches: 3. The CDR3 spells CASRSGGTEAFF. CDR3 in DNA: TGTGCCAGCAGATCAGGGGGGACTGAAGCTTTCTTT.

This chain links TRBV5-8 with TRBJ1-1, with D unresolved. The V end was cut by 1 base, the J end by 0 bases, with 16 bases between. Germline V gives CDR1 SGHTS, CDR2 YDEGEE. The CDR3 extends over 17 amino acids. The CDR3 reads CASSLNTFIKMNTEAFF. The CDR3 DNA reads as TGTGCCAGCAGCTTGAATACCTTCATAAAGATGAACACTGAAGCTTTCTTT.

The CDR3 DNA reads as TGTGCCAGCAGCGCAGGAGTCCAAGAGACCCAGTACTTC. It yields the protein CASSAGVQETQYF. V gene TRBV2 combines with J gene TRBJ2-5; no clear D gene. The CDR3 length is 13 residues. V was clipped by 6 bases and J by 1 base, with 9 bases between them. The germline gives CDR1 SNHLY, CDR2 FYNNEI.

This clone has only a few counts. The chain uses TRBV14 and TRBJ2-2; D is unresolved. Germline CDR1 SGHDN, CDR2 FVKESK. This CDR3 contains 13 residues. The V gene lost 1 base and the J gene lost 4 bases, with 4 bases spanning the gap. The CDR3 sequence: CASSQVATGELFF. The CDR3 region has the DNA TGTGCCAGCAGCCAAGTGGCCACCGGGGAGCTGTTTTTT.

The J gene is TRBJ2-7, the V gene TRBV5-6; 7 nucleotides agree with TRBD1. The junction had 1 base not matched to a gene; V was cut back by 1 base and J by 3 bases. CDR1 is SGHDT and CDR2 is YYEEEE in the germline V gene. This CDR3 is 13 amino acids long. CDR3 protein: CASSLTGVYEQYF. In nucleotides, the CDR3 is TGTGCCAGCAGCTTGACAGGGGTCTACGAGCAGTACTTC.

The CDR3 sequence: CASSRIQTGGSYGYTF. CDR3 nucleotides: TGTGCCAGCAGCCGAATTCAGACAGGAGGATCCTATGGCTACACCTTC. This rearrangement joins TRBV5-6 to TRBJ1-2; D is perhaps TRBD1 (6 bases). The CDR3 covers 16 residues. Between the trimmed V and J ends, which lost 4 bases and 4 bases, there was a span of 20 bases. Per germline, CDR1 SGHDT and CDR2 YYEEEE.